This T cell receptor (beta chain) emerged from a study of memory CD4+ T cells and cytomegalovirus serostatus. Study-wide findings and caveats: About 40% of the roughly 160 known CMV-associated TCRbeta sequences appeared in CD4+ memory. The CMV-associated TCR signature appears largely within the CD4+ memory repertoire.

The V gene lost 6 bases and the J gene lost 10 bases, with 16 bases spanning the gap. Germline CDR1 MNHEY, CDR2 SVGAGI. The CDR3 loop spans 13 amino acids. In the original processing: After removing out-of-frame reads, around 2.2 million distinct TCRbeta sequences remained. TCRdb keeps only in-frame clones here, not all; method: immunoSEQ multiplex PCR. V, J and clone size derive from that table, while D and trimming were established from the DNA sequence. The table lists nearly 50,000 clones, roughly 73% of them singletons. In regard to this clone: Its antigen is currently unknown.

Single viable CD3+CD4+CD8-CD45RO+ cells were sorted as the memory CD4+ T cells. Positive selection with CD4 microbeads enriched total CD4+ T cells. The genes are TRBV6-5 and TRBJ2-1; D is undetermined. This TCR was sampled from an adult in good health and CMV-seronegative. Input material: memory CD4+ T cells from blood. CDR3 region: CASRHDRSREQFF. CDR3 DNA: TGTGCCAGCAGACATGACCGGAGTCGGGAGCAGTTCTTC.